This T cell receptor beta chain is drawn from a study of post-analysis software for immune sequencing data. The wider study: Patients with relapsing-remitting, secondary progressive and progressive-relapsing multiple sclerosis courses were all represented.

Carried by the TCR beta cDNA libraries were unique molecular identifiers. T cells numbering roughly 0.95 to 10 million yielded some 480,000 cDNA molecules. TCRdb recomputed calls from the PCR reads with MiXCR, one row per CDR3 protein. The sample consists of around 700,000 distinct CDR3 sequences, 55% to 60% of them appearing once. Study-level findings and limits: Normalized Chao1 diversity was significantly lower in multiple sclerosis patients than in controls. F measure showed strong co-clustering of same-batch samples.

A word on this clonotype: Its cognate antigen is unknown.

The sample was blood. The sequence came from a girl aged 2 to 10 with multiple sclerosis.

The CDR3 protein is CASSYREWETQYF. CDR3 nucleotide sequence: TGTGCCAGCAGTTACAGGGAATGGGAGACCCAGTACTTC. V usage is TRBV6-2 or TRBV6-3 and J usage is TRBJ2-5; D is unclear. Per the germline V gene, CDR1 is MNHEY and CDR2 is SVGEGT. Trimming removed 2 bases from V and 5 bases from J, with 9 bases in between. The CDR3 spans 13 residues.